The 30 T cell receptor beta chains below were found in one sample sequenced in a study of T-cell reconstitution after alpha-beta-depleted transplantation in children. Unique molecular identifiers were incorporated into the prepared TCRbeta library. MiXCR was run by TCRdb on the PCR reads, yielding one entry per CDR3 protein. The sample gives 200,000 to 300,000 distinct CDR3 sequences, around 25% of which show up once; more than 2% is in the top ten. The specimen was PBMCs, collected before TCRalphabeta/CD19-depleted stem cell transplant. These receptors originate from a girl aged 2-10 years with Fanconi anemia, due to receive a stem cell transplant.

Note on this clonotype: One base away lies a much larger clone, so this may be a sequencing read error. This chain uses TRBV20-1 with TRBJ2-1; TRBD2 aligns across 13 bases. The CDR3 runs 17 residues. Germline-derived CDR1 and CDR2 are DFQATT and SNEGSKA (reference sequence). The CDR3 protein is CCAPRTGLAGWDNEQFF. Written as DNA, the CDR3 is TGCTGTGCCCCGAGGACGGGACTAGCGGGGTGGGACAATGAGCAGTTCTTC.

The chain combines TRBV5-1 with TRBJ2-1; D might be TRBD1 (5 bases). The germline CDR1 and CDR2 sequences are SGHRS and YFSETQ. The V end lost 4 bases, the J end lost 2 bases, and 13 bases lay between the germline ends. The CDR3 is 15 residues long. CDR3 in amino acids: CASSPDNSPYNEQFF. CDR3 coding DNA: TGCGCCAGCAGCCCGGACAATTCACCCTACAATGAGCAGTTCTTC.

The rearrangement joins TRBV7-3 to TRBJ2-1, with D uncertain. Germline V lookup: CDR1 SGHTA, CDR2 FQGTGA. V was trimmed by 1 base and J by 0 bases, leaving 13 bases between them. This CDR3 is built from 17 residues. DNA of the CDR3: TGTGCCAGCAGCTTAAATGGGCGCCCTAGCTCCTACAATGAGCAGTTCTTC. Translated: CASSLNGRPSSYNEQFF.

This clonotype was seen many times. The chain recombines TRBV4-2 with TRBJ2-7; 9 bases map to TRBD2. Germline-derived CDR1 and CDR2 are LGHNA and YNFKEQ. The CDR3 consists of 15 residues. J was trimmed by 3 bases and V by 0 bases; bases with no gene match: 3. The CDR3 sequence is CASSQETSGLYEQYF. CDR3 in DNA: TGTGCCAGCAGCCAAGAGACTAGCGGCCTCTACGAGCAGTACTTC.

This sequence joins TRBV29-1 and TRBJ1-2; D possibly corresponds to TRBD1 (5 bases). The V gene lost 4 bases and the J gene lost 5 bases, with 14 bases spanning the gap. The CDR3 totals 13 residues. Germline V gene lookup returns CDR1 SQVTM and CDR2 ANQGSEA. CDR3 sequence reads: CSVGPPTAYGYTF. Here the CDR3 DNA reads TGCAGCGTTGGACCACCGACAGCATATGGCTACACCTTC.

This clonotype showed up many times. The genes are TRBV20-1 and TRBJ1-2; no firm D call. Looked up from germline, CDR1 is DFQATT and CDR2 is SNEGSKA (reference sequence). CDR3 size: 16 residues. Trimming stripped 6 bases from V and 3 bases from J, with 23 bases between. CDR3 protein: CSAPSPTQLRHYGYTF. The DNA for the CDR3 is TGCAGTGCCCCTAGCCCCACACAGTTAAGGCACTATGGCTACACCTTC.

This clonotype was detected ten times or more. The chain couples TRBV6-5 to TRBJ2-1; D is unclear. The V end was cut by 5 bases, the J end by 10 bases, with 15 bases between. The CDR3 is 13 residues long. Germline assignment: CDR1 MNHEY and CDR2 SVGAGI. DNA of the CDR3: TGTGCCAGCAGTCAGGTACTAAGCGAGGAGCAGTTCTTC. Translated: CASSQVLSEEQFF.

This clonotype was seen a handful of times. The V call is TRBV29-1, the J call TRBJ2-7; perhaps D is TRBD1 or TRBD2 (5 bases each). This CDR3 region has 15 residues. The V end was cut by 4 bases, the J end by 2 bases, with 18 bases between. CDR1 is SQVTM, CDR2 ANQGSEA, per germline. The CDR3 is CSVGWTGRTPYEQYF. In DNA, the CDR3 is TGCAGCGTTGGATGGACGGGACGTACCCCCTACGAGCAGTACTTC.

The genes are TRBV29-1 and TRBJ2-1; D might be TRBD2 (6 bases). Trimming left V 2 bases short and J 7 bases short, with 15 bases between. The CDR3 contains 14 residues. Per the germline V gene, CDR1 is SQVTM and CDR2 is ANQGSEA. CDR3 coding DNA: TGCAGCGTTGAATATCGAGGGAGGAGGAATGAGCAGTTCTTC. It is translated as CSVEYRGRRNEQFF.

CDR3 sequence reads: CASSFTSGGADEQFF. The DNA for the CDR3 is TGTGCCAGCAGCTTCACTAGCGGGGGGGCGGATGAGCAGTTCTTC. This chain connects TRBV7-3 to TRBJ2-1; the match to TRBD2 covers 13 bases. V trimming: 3 bases; J trimming: 8 bases; junction bases outside the gene matches: 4. Germline V gives CDR1 SGHTA, CDR2 FQGTGA. CDR3 length equals 15 residues.

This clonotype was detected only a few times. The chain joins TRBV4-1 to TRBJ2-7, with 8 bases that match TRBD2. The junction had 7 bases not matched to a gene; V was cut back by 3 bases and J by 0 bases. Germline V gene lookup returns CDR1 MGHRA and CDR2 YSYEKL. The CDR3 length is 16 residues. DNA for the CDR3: TGCGCCAGCAGCCAGATCGCGGGAGGTGGCTCCTACGAGCAGTACTTC. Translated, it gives CASSQIAGGGSYEQYF.

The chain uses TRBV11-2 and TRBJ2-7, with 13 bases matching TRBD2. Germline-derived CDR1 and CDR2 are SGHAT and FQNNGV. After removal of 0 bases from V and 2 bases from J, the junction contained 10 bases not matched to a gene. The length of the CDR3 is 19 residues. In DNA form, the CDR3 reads TGTGCCAGCAGCTTAGAACTACTAGCGGGAGGGCGTAGTACCTACGAGCAGTACTTC. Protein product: CASSLELLAGGRSTYEQYF.

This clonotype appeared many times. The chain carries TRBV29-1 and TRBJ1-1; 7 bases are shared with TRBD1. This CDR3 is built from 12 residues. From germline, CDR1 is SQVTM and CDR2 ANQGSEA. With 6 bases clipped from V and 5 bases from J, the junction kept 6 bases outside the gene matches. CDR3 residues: CSVTRGETEAFF. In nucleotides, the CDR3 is TGCAGCGTAACCAGGGGGGAGACTGAAGCTTTCTTT.

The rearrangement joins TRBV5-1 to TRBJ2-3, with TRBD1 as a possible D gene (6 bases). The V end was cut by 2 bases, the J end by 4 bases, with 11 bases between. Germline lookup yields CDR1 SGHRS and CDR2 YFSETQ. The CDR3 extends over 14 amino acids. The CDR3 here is CASSFTGPPDTQYF. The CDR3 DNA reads TGCGCCAGCAGCTTTACAGGGCCCCCAGATACGCAGTATTTT. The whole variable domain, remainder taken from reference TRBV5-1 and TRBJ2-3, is KAGVTQTPRYLIKTRGQQVTLSCSPISGHRSVSWYQQTPGQGLQFLFEYFSETQRNKGNFPGRFSGRQFSNSRSEMNVSTLELGDSALYLCASSFTGPPDTQYFGPGTRLTVL.

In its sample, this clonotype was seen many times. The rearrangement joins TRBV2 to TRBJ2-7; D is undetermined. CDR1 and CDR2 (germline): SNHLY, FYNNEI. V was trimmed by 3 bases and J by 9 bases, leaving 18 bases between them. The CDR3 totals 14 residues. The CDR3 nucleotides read TGTGCCAGCAGTGAGTCCCCTCAATACTTCGCGCAGTACTTC. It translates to CASSESPQYFAQYF. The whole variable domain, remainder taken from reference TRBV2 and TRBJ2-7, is EPEVTQTPSHQVTQMGQEVILRCVPISNHLYFYWYRQILGQKVEFLVSFYNNEISEKSEIFDDQFSVERPDGSNFTLKIRSTKLEDSAMYFCASSESPQYFAQYFGPGTRLTVT.

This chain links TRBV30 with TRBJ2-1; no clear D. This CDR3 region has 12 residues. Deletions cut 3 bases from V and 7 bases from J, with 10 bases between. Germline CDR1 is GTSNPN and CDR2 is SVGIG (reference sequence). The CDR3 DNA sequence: TGTGCCTGGAGACCGCGAGCGAATGAGCAGTTCTTC. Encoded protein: CAWRPRANEQFF. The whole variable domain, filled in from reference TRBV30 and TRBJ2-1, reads SQTIHQWPATLVQPVGSPLSLECTVEGTSNPNLYWYRQAAGRGLQLLFYSVGIGQISSEVPQNLSASRPQDRQFILSSKKLLLSDSGFYLCAWRPRANEQFFGPGTRLTVL.

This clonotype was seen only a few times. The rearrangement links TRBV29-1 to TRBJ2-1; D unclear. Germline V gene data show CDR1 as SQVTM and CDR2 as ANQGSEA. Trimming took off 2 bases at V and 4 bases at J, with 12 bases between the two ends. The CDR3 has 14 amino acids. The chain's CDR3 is CSVEHQEVYNEQFF. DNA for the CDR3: TGCAGCGTTGAACATCAGGAAGTTTACAATGAGCAGTTCTTC.

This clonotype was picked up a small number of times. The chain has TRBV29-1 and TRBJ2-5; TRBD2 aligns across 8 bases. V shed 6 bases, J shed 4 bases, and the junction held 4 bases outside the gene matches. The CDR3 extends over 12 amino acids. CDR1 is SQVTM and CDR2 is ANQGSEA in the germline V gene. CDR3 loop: CSVGLAVETQYF. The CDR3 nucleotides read TGCAGCGTCGGACTAGCTGTAGAGACCCAGTACTTC. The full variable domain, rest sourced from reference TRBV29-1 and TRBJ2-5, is SAVISQKPSRDICQRGTSLTIQCQVDSQVTMMFWYRQQPGQSLTLIATANQGSEATYESGFVIDKFPISRPNLTFSTLTVSNMSPEDSSIYLCSVGLAVETQYFGPGTRLLVL.

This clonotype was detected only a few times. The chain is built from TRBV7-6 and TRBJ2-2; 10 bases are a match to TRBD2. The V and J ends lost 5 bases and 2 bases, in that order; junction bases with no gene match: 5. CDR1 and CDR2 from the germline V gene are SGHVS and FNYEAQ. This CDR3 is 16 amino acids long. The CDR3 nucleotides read TGTGCCAGCAGCGCCGGGACTAGCGTCAACACCGGGGAGCTGTTTTTT. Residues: CASSAGTSVNTGELFF.

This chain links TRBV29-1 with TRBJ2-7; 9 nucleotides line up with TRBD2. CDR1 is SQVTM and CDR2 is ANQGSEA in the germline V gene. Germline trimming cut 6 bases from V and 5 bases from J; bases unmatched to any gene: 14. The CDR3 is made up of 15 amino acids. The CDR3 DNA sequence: TGCAGCGTGGCGGGAGGGCCGAATGACATCAACGAGCAGTACTTC. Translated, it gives CSVAGGPNDINEQYF.

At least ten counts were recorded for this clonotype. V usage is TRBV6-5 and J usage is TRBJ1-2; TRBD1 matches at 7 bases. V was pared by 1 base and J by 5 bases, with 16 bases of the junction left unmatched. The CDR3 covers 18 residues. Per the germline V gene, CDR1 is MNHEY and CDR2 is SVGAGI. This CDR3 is CASSYFALEGAEGYGYTF. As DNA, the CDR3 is TGTGCCAGCAGTTACTTCGCGTTGGAGGGGGCGGAGGGATATGGCTACACCTTC.

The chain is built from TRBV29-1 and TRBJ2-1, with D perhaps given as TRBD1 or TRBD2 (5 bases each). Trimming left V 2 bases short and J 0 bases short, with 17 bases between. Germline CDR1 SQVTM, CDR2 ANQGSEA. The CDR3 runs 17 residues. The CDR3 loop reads CSVEFWGSPSSYNEQFF. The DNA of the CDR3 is TGCAGCGTTGAATTTTGGGGGAGCCCGAGCTCCTACAATGAGCAGTTCTTC.

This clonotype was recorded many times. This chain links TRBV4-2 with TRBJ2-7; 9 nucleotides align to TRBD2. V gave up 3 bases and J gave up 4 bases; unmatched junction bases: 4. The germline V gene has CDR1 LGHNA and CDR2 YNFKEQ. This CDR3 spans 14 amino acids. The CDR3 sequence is CASSHLTSGYEQYF. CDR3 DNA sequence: TGTGCCAGCAGCCATCTGACTAGCGGATACGAGCAGTACTTC.

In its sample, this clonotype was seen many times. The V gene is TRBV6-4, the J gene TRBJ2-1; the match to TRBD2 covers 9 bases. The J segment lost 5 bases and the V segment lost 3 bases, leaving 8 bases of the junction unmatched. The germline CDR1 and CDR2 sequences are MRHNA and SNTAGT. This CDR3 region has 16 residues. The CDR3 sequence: CASSEGSGGRHNEQFF. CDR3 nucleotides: TGTGCCAGCAGTGAGGGGAGCGGGGGGCGCCACAATGAGCAGTTCTTC.

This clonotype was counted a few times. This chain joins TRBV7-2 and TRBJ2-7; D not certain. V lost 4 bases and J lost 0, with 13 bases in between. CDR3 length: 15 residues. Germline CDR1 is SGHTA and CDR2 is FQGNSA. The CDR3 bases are TGTGCCAGCAGCTACGAGGTGACAAGCTCCTACGAGCAGTACTTC. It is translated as CASSYEVTSSYEQYF.

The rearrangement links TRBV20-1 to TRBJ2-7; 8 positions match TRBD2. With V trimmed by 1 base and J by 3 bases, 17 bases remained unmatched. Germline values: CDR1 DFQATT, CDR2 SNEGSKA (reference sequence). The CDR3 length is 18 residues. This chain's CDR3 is CSARGELAEGLINYEQYF. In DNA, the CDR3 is TGCAGTGCTAGAGGGGAACTAGCGGAGGGCTTGATCAACTACGAGCAGTACTTC.

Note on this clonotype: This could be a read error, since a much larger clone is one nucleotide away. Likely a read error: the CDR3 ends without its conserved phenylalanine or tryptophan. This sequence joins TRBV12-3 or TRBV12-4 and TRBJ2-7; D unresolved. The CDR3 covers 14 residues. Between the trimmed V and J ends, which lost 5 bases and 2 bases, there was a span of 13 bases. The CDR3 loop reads CASSRPALPYEQYL. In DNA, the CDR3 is TGTGCCAGCAGTCGACCTGCCCTGCCCTACGAGCAGTACCTC.

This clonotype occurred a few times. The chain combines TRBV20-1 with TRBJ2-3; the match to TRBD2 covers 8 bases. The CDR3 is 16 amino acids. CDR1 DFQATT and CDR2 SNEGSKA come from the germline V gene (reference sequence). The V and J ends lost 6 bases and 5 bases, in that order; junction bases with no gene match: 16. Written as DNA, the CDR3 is TGCAGTGCGAGGAGCAGTGGGACTAGAGGAAGAGATACGCAGTATTTT. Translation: CSARSSGTRGRDTQYF.

The CDR3 region is CASSLTAGLNTGELFF. The CDR3 bases are TGTGCCAGCAGCTTAACGGCAGGGCTGAACACCGGGGAGCTGTTTTTT. The rearrangement joins TRBV7-3 to TRBJ2-2; perhaps TRBD1 as D (5 bases). Germline V gives CDR1 SGHTA, CDR2 FQGTGA. Between the trimmed V and J ends, which lost 0 bases and 1 base, there was a span of 9 bases. CDR3 size: 16 residues.

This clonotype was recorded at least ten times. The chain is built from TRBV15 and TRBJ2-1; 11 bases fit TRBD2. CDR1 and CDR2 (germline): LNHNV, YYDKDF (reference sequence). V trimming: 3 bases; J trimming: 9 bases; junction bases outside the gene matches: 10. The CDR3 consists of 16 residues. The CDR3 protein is CATSRTSGIVGGEQFF. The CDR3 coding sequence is TGTGCCACCAGCAGGACTAGCGGGATAGTTGGGGGTGAGCAGTTCTTC.